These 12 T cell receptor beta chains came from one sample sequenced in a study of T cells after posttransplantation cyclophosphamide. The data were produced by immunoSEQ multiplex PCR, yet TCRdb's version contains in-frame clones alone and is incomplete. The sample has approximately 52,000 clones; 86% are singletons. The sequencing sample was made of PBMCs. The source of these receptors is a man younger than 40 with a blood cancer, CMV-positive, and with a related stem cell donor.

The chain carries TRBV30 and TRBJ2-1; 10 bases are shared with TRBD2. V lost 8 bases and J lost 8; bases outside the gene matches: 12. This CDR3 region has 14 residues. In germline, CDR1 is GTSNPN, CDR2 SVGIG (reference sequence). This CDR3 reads CAHQPTSGKHEQFF. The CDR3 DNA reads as TGTGCCCACCAACCCACTAGCGGGAAACATGAGCAGTTCTTC.

CDR3 residues: CASSPFPTGPYSNQPQHF. Here the CDR3 DNA reads TGTGCCAGCAGCCCCTTCCCTACAGGTCCATATAGCAATCAGCCCCAGCATTTT. The rearrangement joins TRBV7-8 to TRBJ1-5; possible D gene TRBD1, 5 bases. Germline CDR1 is SGHVS and CDR2 is FQNEAQ. Between the trimmed V and J ends, which lost 5 bases and 0 bases, there was a span of 20 bases. The CDR3 consists of 18 residues.

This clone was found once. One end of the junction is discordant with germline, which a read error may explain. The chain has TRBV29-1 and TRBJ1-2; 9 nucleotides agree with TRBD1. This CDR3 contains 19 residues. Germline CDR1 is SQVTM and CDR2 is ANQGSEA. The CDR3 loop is CSVEDGPRGQGLIVYAYTF. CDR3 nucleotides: TGCAGCGTTGAAGATGGGCCCCGCGGACAGGGGTTAATTGTCTATGCCTACACCTTC.

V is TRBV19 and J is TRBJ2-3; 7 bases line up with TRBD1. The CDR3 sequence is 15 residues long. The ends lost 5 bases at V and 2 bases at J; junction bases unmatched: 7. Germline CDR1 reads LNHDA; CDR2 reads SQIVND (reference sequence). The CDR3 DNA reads TGTGCCAGTAGTTACAGGGGCATCGTCACAGATACGCAGTATTTT. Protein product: CASSYRGIVTDTQYF. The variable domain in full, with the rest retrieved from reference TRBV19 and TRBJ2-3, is DGGITQSPKYLFRKEGQNVTLSCEQNLNHDAMYWYRQDPGQGLRLIYYSQIVNDFQKGDIAEGYSVSREKKESFPLTVTSAQKNPTAFYLCASSYRGIVTDTQYFGPGTRLTVL.

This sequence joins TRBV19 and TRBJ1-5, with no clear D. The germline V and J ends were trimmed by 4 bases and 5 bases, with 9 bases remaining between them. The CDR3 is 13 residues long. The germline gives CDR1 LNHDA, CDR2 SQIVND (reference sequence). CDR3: CASSSRDYQPQHF. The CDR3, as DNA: TGTGCCAGTAGTAGCCGGGATTATCAGCCCCAGCATTTT.

The CDR3 DNA is TGTGCCAGCAGTTTACAGGGGCATGGCTACACCTTC. Residues: CASSLQGHGYTF. The gene calls are TRBV6-5 and TRBJ1-2; 7 bases agree with TRBD1. This CDR3 has 12 residues. With V trimmed by 4 bases and J by 6 bases, 2 bases remained unmatched. CDR1 is MNHEY and CDR2 is SVGAGI in the germline V gene.

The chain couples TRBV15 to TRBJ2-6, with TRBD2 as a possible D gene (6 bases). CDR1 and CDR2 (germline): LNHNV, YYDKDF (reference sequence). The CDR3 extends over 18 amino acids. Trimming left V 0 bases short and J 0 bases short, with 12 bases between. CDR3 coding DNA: TGTGCCACCAGCAGAGACGGGAGTCCTCACTCTGGGGCCAACGTCCTGACTTTC. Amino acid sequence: CATSRDGSPHSGANVLTF.

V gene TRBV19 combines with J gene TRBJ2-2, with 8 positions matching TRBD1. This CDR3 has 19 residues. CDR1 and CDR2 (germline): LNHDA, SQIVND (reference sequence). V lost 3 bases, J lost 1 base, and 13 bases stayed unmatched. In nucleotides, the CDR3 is TGTGCCAGTAGTATTTTCGGACAGGGAGATCTCATGAACACCGGGGAGCTGTTTTTT. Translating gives CASSIFGQGDLMNTGELFF.

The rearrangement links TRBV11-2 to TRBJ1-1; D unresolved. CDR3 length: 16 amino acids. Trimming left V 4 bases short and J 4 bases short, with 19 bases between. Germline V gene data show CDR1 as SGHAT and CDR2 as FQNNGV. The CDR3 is CASSSLLRGLGTEAFF. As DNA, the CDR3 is TGTGCCAGCAGCTCTCTCCTACGGGGTCTTGGCACTGAAGCTTTCTTT.

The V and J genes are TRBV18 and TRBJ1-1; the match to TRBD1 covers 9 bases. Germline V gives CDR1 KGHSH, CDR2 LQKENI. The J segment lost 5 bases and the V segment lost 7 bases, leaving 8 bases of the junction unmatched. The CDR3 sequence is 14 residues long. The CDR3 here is CASLQGAGRTEAFF. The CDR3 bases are TGTGCCAGCTTACAGGGGGCGGGGAGAACTGAAGCTTTCTTT.

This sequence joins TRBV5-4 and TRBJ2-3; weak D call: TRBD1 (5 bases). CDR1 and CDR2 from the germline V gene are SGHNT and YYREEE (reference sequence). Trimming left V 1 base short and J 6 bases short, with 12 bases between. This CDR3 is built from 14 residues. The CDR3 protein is CASSLSQGQDTQYF. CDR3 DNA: TGTGCCAGCAGCTTGTCCCAGGGTCAGGATACGCAGTATTTT.

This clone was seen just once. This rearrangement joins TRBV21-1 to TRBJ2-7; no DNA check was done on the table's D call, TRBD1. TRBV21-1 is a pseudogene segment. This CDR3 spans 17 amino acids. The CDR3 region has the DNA TGTGCCAGCAGCAAAACAGAGACAAAATGTCGGATGTACGAGCAGTACTTC. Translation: CASSKTETKCRMYEQYF.